A selection of T cell receptor beta chains follows, all from one sample in a study of long-term antiretroviral therapy in people with HIV. Measured with immunoSEQ multiplex PCR; TCRdb has only the in-frame clones, and not every one. The sample contains roughly 12,000 clones, 75% to 85% of which appear only once. Sequences were derived from unsorted PBMCs, sampled 3.4 years after starting antiretroviral therapy. The receptor source for this set is a man aged 35 to 55 with HIV. CDR3s include the opening cysteine and the closing phenylalanine or tryptophan. The size of a clone is reported for some rows only, either as once, few or many, or as a class for expanded clones.

j_call	v_call	clone_size	cdr3_aa
TRBJ1-1	TRBV7-6	-	CASSLPPGMNTEAFF
TRBJ1-1	TRBV7-8	-	CASSLALGENTEAFF
TRBJ2-7	TRBV7-9	-	CASSLVTLAGAYEQYF
TRBJ1-2	TRBV7-9	-	CASSPRQGAVYGYTF
TRBJ2-2	TRBV7-3	-	CASSLTDNPGELFF
TRBJ2-7	TRBV10-2	-	CASSESGASYEQYF
TRBJ2-3	TRBV14	-	CASSQDSFGDTQYF
TRBJ1-1	TRBV5-4	-	CASSPDRAAAEAFF
TRBJ2-5	TRBV28	-	CASSITGLQETQYF
TRBJ2-4	TRBV28	-	CASSLVGTAPIQYF
TRBJ2-7	TRBV28	-	CASSQTSDAYEQYF
TRBJ2-6	TRBV14	-	CASSVKTGANVLTF
TRBJ2-1	TRBV7-3	-	CASSLGLAGYNEQFF
TRBJ2-7	TRBV11-2	-	CASSLDLGYSYEQYF
TRBJ2-5	TRBV7-6	-	CASSLGTSGVQQDF
TRBJ1-5	TRBV4-2	-	CASSQPGGGTNQPQHF
TRBJ2-5	TRBV5-1	-	CASSLVAQRETQYF
TRBJ2-3	TRBV6-5	-	CASSYVGLGLSLFF
TRBJ2-7	TRBV7-2	few	CASRMDSLDEQYF
TRBJ1-1	TRBV28	-	CASSLSSGKDTEAFF
TRBJ1-1	TRBV7-9	-	CASSSPSLTGDTEAFF
TRBJ2-3	TRBV9	-	CASSGSGSTDTQYF